These T cell receptor beta chains were read from a single sample in a study of blood T cell repertoires in COVID-19. The table came from immunoSEQ multiplex PCR; TCRdb's copy has only in-frame clones and leaves some out. This table holds about 110,000 clones, approximately 80% found once. Sequencing used peripheral blood. Receptors originate from a woman aged 55-69 years with acute or convalescent COVID-19. CDR3s include the opening cysteine and the closing phenylalanine or tryptophan. The D gene is left open where the match is weak. Size values are once, few and many counts, or a class for expanded clones, and some rows have none.

CDR3 protein: CASSHRAKNTEAFF
CDR3 DNA: TGTGCCAGCAGCCACAGGGCAAAGAACACTGAAGCTTTCTTT
V gene: TRBV2
J gene: TRBJ1-1
clone size: once
D gene: NA

CDR3 protein: CAISESASSYEQYF
CDR3 DNA: TGTGCCATCAGTGAGTCTGCTAGCTCCTACGAGCAGTACTTC
V gene: TRBV10-3
J gene: TRBJ2-7
clone size: NA
D gene: NA

CDR3 protein: CASSLQGQGLAPLHF
CDR3 DNA: TGTGCCAGCAGCTTACAGGGACAGGGGCTGGCACCCCTCCACTTT
V gene: TRBV7-8
J gene: TRBJ1-6
clone size: many
D gene: TRBD1

CDR3 protein: CASSVDGSSETQYF
CDR3 DNA: TGTGCCAGCAGCGTAGACGGGAGCTCGGAGACCCAGTACTTC
V gene: TRBV9
J gene: TRBJ2-5
clone size: NA
D gene: NA

CDR3 protein: CAPVGRLAPMNTEAFF
CDR3 DNA: TGCGCCCCCGTGGGGCGGTTAGCTCCAATGAACACTGAAGCTTTCTTT
V gene: TRBV5-1
J gene: TRBJ1-1
clone size: NA
D gene: NA

CDR3 protein: CASSPQRIGYTF
CDR3 DNA: TGTGCCAGCAGTCCCCAGCGGATTGGCTACACCTTC
V gene: TRBV12-3/TRBV12-4
J gene: TRBJ1-2
clone size: NA
D gene: NA

CDR3 protein: CASSLPGRGLNTEAFF
CDR3 DNA: TGTGCCAGCAGCTTACCAGGGCGTGGACTGAACACTGAAGCTTTCTTT
V gene: TRBV7-2
J gene: TRBJ1-1
clone size: NA
D gene: NA

CDR3 protein: CASSSGSSGELFF
CDR3 DNA: TGTGCCAGCTCATCAGGGTCGTCTGGGGAGCTGTTTTTT
V gene: TRBV3-1/TRBV3-2
J gene: TRBJ2-2
clone size: once
D gene: NA

CDR3 protein: CASSFPQTGNEQFF
CDR3 DNA: TGTGCCAGCAGCTTTCCCCAGACAGGGAATGAGCAGTTCTTC
V gene: TRBV5-5
J gene: TRBJ2-1
clone size: few
D gene: TRBD1

CDR3 protein: CASSVGQGQPQHF
CDR3 DNA: TGCGCCAGCAGCGTAGGACAGGGGCAGCCCCAGCATTTT
V gene: TRBV4-1
J gene: TRBJ1-5
clone size: NA
D gene: TRBD1

CDR3 protein: CASSLGRTNTGELFF
CDR3 DNA: TGTGCCAGCAGCTTAGGTCGTACGAACACCGGGGAGCTGTTTTTT
V gene: TRBV7-7
J gene: TRBJ2-2
clone size: NA
D gene: NA

CDR3 protein: CASRGLDSYNSPLHF
CDR3 DNA: TGTGCCAGTAGGGGCTTGGACTCCTATAATTCACCCCTCCACTTT
V gene: TRBV19
J gene: TRBJ1-6
clone size: few
D gene: NA

CDR3 protein: CASSLLGAQGAHEKLFF
CDR3 DNA: TGTGCCAGCAGCTTGCTGGGGGCACAGGGGGCGCATGAAAAACTGTTTTTT
V gene: TRBV5-6
J gene: TRBJ1-4
clone size: NA
D gene: TRBD1

CDR3 protein: CASSLADHGEKLFF
CDR3 DNA: TGTGCCAGCAGCTTAGCTGATCATGGCGAAAAACTGTTTTTT
V gene: TRBV7-7
J gene: TRBJ1-4
clone size: NA
D gene: NA

CDR3 protein: CASSRDRGSGYGYTF
CDR3 DNA: TGTGCCAGCTCACGGGACAGGGGCTCTGGCTATGGCTACACCTTC
V gene: TRBV18
J gene: TRBJ1-2
clone size: NA
D gene: TRBD1

CDR3 protein: CASSTPRRGLGNQPQHF
CDR3 DNA: TGTGCCAGTAGTACCCCGAGGAGGGGGCTTGGCAATCAGCCCCAGCATTTT
V gene: TRBV19
J gene: TRBJ1-5
clone size: once
D gene: TRBD1

CDR3 protein: CASSSDGVGAQHF
CDR3 DNA: TGCGCCAGCAGTTCAGACGGAGTCGGGGCCCAGCATTTT
V gene: TRBV5-1
J gene: TRBJ1-5
clone size: NA
D gene: NA

CDR3 protein: CASSGDRGQNEQYF
CDR3 DNA: TGTGCCAGCAGTGGAGACAGGGGGCAAAACGAGCAGTACTTC
V gene: TRBV2
J gene: TRBJ2-7
clone size: NA
D gene: TRBD1

CDR3 protein: CASGGTSGSDEQYF
CDR3 DNA: TGTGCCAGCGGCGGGACTAGCGGGAGCGACGAGCAGTACTTC
V gene: TRBV11-1
J gene: TRBJ2-7
clone size: NA
D gene: TRBD2

CDR3 protein: CASSQAPQGGEQYF
CDR3 DNA: TGTGCCAGCAGCCAAGCCCCCCAGGGGGGCGAGCAGTACTTC
V gene: TRBV3-1/TRBV3-2
J gene: TRBJ2-7
clone size: once
D gene: NA

CDR3 protein: CASSLGSTDTQYF
CDR3 DNA: TGTGCCAGCAGCTTGGGCAGCACAGATACGCAGTATTTT
V gene: TRBV7-9
J gene: TRBJ2-3
clone size: NA
D gene: NA

CDR3 protein: CASSSQGGTGELFF
CDR3 DNA: TGCGCCAGCAGCTCCCAGGGAGGCACCGGGGAGCTGTTTTTT
V gene: TRBV5-1
J gene: TRBJ2-2
clone size: once
D gene: NA

CDR3 protein: CASKLARATGELFF
CDR3 DNA: TGTGCCAGTAAATTGGCCAGGGCCACCGGGGAGCTGTTTTTT
V gene: TRBV19
J gene: TRBJ2-2
clone size: NA
D gene: NA

CDR3 protein: CSASQGGSTNEKLFF
CDR3 DNA: TGCAGTGCTAGTCAGGGAGGGTCAACTAATGAAAAACTGTTTTTT
V gene: TRBV20-1
J gene: TRBJ1-4
clone size: NA
D gene: NA

CDR3 protein: CASSPVGINYGYTF
CDR3 DNA: TGTGCCAGCAGCCCGGTCGGGATTAACTATGGCTACACCTTC
V gene: TRBV11-2
J gene: TRBJ1-2
clone size: NA
D gene: NA

CDR3 protein: CASSLAFSGMGEQYF
CDR3 DNA: TGTGCCAGCAGCTTAGCCTTCTCGGGTATGGGCGAGCAGTACTTC
V gene: TRBV7-2
J gene: TRBJ2-7
clone size: NA
D gene: NA

CDR3 protein: CATTLRQGTNQPQHF
CDR3 DNA: TGTGCCACCACCCTTAGACAGGGGACCAATCAGCCCCAGCATTTT
V gene: TRBV21-1
J gene: TRBJ1-5
clone size: NA
D gene: NA

CDR3 protein: CASSIKGDRGWNIQYF
CDR3 DNA: TGTGCCAGTAGTATAAAGGGAGACAGGGGTTGGAACATTCAGTACTTC
V gene: TRBV19
J gene: TRBJ2-4
clone size: NA
D gene: TRBD1

CDR3 protein: CATSDLGSEAFF
CDR3 DNA: TGTGCCACCAGTGATTTGGGCAGTGAAGCTTTCTTT
V gene: TRBV24-1
J gene: TRBJ1-1
clone size: NA
D gene: NA

CDR3 protein: CASSVDPRGSSDTQYF
CDR3 DNA: TGTGCCAGCAGCGTAGACCCCCGCGGGAGTTCAGATACGCAGTATTTT
V gene: TRBV9
J gene: TRBJ2-3
clone size: NA
D gene: TRBD2

CDR3 protein: CASVDGMFTEAFF
CDR3 DNA: TGTGCCAGCGTGGACGGGATGTTCACTGAAGCTTTCTTT
V gene: TRBV19
J gene: TRBJ1-1
clone size: NA
D gene: NA

CDR3 protein: CASSQDASGGDTQYF
CDR3 DNA: TGTGCCAGCAGCCAAGATGCTAGCGGGGGGGATACGCAGTATTTT
V gene: TRBV3-1/TRBV3-2
J gene: TRBJ2-3
clone size: NA
D gene: TRBD2